This T cell receptor (beta chain) was identified during a study of CD8+ T cells in alopecia areata. Looking at the study overall: Patients in the treated group were given tofacitinib by mouth, 5 to 10 mg twice a day.

Once RNA had been extracted, it was reverse transcribed into cDNA to act as the sequencing template. Only in-frame clones appear in the TCRdb table, and some are missing; sequencing was by immunoSEQ multiplex PCR. Of some 190,000 clones detected, approximately 72% appear once; the ten largest clones hold approximately 1.2%. Sample treatment: oral pan-JAK inhibitor, 5-10 mg twice daily. Note on this clone: Its target is unknown.

CDR3 length: 12 amino acids. V lost 6 bases to trimming and J lost 5 bases, with 8 bases between them. The germline V gene encodes CDR1 LNHDA and CDR2 SQIVND (reference sequence). The study's findings and limits: In scalp, tofacitinib significantly decreased clonality and expanded CD8+ clones among the top 100. It was less clear whether patients shared TCRs than it was in mice, possibly because of HLA.

The specimen comprised CD4+ T cells sorted from blood, sampled around week 46, from a patient treated with tofacitinib. This chain uses TRBV19 with TRBJ1-5, with no clear D. The TCR was taken from a human donor with alopecia areata. The CDR3 loop reads CASRSRDQPQHF. The CDR3 DNA reads TGTGCCAGTAGGTCTCGTGATCAGCCCCAGCATTTT.